This T cell receptor beta chain derives from a study of blood T cell repertoires in COVID-19. Study-wide context: The United States, Italy and Spain supplied acute and convalescent COVID-19 samples. From T cells, B-cell-depleted T cells, or PBMCs came the material, which was cDNA or gDNA.

Germline V gene sequence: CDR1 KGHSH, CDR2 LQKENI. The CDR3 is 14 amino acids. V gave up 3 bases and J gave up 12 bases, with 18 bases separating them. In the study's own analysis: Cell counts per sample came from amplifying reference gene primers. Clones were sequenced by immunoSEQ multiplex PCR, and TCRdb holds only the in-frame ones, with some missing. The D gene and trimming were derived from the DNA, and the V and J assignments and clone size from that table. The table shows 150,000 to 200,000 clones, with approximately 95% occurring only once. The sequenced sample was peripheral blood. The receptor comes from a woman between 50 and 59 years old with acute or convalescent COVID-19. The chain has TRBV18 and TRBJ1-5; possibly TRBD1 for D (5 bases). The CDR3 region is CASSPSRNTGGQHF. The DNA of the CDR3 is TGTGCCAGCTCACCCAGTAGAAACACAGGCGGCCAGCATTTT. Based on the CDR3 plus reference TRBV18 and TRBJ1-5, the full variable domain is NAGVMQNPRHLVRRRGQEARLRCSPMKGHSHVYWYRQLPEEGLKFMVYLQKENIIDESGMPKERFSAEFPKEGPSILRIQQVVRGDSAAYFCASSPSRNTGGQHFGDGTRLSIL.